The clone carrying this T cell receptor (beta chain) was seen more than once but under ten times. Its antigen is not known. Time point denoted: peripheral blood 6 weeks after treatment start. Patients in the study were battling locally advanced or metastatic urothelial carcinoma. The V gene lost 3 bases and the J gene lost 3 bases, with 13 bases spanning the gap. This CDR3 comprises 15 residues. Germline lookup yields CDR1 SGHRS and CDR2 YFSETQ. The sample belongs to a study of PD-L1 blockade in urothelial cancer. The overall study: Blood was subjected to analysis at 3 weeks (second dose) and 6 weeks following treatment start. Study conclusions and caveats: Pretreatment TCR clonality in blood, when below the median, was predictive of better survival. For durable-benefit patients, tumor-associated blood clones expanded more at 3 weeks.

Clones were read by immunoSEQ multiplex PCR, and TCRdb kept only the in-frame ones, dropping some. Of tens of thousands of clones in the sample, approximately 90% are singletons; the top ten hold 0.7% to 0.9%. This clonotype was sampled from an elderly woman with urothelial cancer. The input for sequencing was PBMCs, taken around atezolizumab (anti-PD-L1) treatment. The chain recombines TRBV5-1 with TRBJ2-4; perhaps TRBD2 as D (6 bases). This CDR3 is CASSSRPGGKNIQYF. The CDR3 DNA follows: TGCGCCAGCAGCTCGCGGCCCGGGGGCAAAAACATTCAGTACTTC.